These 16 T cell receptor beta chains were all obtained from the same sample, sequenced in a study of T cells in tuberculosis. The assay was immunoSEQ multiplex PCR, and TCRdb's table has in-frame clones only and misses some. The table has fewer than 40,000 clones, roughly 97% seen once. The sequenced sample consisted of PBMCs. The receptors derive from a donor between 5 and 29 years old with latent tuberculosis or without tuberculosis infection.

This chain links TRBV10-3 with TRBJ2-6, with D perhaps TRBD2 (5 bases). Germline loops: CDR1 ENHRY, CDR2 SYGVKD. V was clipped by 3 bases and J by 1 base, with 10 bases between them. CDR3 size: 16 residues. The CDR3 DNA follows: TGTGCCATCAGTGATTACGGGGATTCTGGGGCCAACGTCCTGACTTTC. This sequence encodes CAISDYGDSGANVLTF.

The rearrangement links TRBV7-6 to TRBJ1-1; D remains ambiguous. Germline CDR1 is SGHVS and CDR2 is FNYEAQ. Trimming took off 5 bases at V and 0 bases at J, with 10 bases between the two ends. The CDR3 contains 14 residues. In DNA, the CDR3 is TGTGCCAGCAGCCCCCATCAATTGAACACTGAAGCTTTCTTT. Translation: CASSPHQLNTEAFF.

This rearrangement joins TRBV11-3 to TRBJ2-1; 8 bases map to TRBD2. Unmatched junction bases numbered 8, after V lost 4 bases and J lost 6 bases. This CDR3 has 15 residues. The V gene's germline CDR1 is SGHNT and CDR2 YENEEA. This CDR3 reads CASSSSGSPVNEQFF. In DNA form, the CDR3 reads TGTGCCAGCAGCTCCAGCGGGAGCCCGGTCAATGAGCAGTTCTTC. The variable domain in full, completed from reference TRBV11-3 and TRBJ2-1, reads EAGVVQSPRYKIIEKKQPVAFWCNPISGHNTLYWYLQNLGQGPELLIRYENEEAVDDSQLPKDRFSAERLKGVDSTLKIQPAELGDSAVYLCASSSSGSPVNEQFFGPGTRLTVL.

The chain carries TRBV5-1 and TRBJ1-4, with 9 bases lining up with TRBD1. This CDR3 has 16 residues. Germline assignment: CDR1 SGHRS and CDR2 YFSETQ. V lost 3 bases and J lost 7; bases outside the gene matches: 10. CDR3: CASSWGDREIGEKLFF. CDR3 nucleotide sequence: TGCGCCAGCAGCTGGGGGGACAGGGAAATCGGTGAAAAACTGTTTTTT.

The chain carries TRBV18 and TRBJ2-5, with TRBD2 matching 12 bases. The trim removed 5 bases at V and 2 bases at J, leaving 6 bases unmatched. This CDR3 contains 16 residues. In germline, CDR1 is KGHSH, CDR2 LQKENI. In DNA form, the CDR3 reads TGTGCCAGCTCATCGCGAGGGACTAGCGGGCAAGAGACCCAGTACTTC. It encodes CASSSRGTSGQETQYF.

This chain joins TRBV9 and TRBJ2-5; D is perhaps TRBD1 (6 bases). Germline V gene sequence: CDR1 SGDLS, CDR2 YYNGEE. The V gene lost 3 bases and the J gene lost 5 bases, with 17 bases spanning the gap. The CDR3 has 15 amino acids. The CDR3 DNA sequence: TGTGCCAGCAGCGCTACTTACAGGGCCACGGAGACCCAGTACTTC. Encoded protein: CASSATYRATETQYF. The entire variable domain, with the rest obtained from reference TRBV9 and TRBJ2-5, is as follows: DSGVTQTPKHLITATGQRVTLRCSPRSGDLSVYWYQQSLDQGLQFLIQYYNGEERAKGNILERFSAQQFPDLHSELNLSSLELGDSALYFCASSATYRATETQYFGPGTRLLVL.

V usage is TRBV30 and J usage is TRBJ2-7; TRBD1 might be the D (7 bases). V was pared by 5 bases and J by 6 bases, with 11 bases between. This CDR3 contains 11 residues. Germline CDR1 and CDR2: GTSNPN and SVGIG (reference sequence). This CDR3 reads CAWAGGGEQYF. The CDR3 DNA reads as TGTGCCTGGGCAGGGGGAGGCGAGCAGTACTTC. Combining the CDR3 with reference TRBV30 and TRBJ2-7 gives the whole variable domain SQTIHQWPATLVQPVGSPLSLECTVEGTSNPNLYWYRQAAGRGLQLLFYSVGIGQISSEVPQNLSASRPQDRQFILSSKKLLLSDSGFYLCAWAGGGEQYFGPGTRLTVT.

This chain's CDR3 is CASSEKSHRAYEQYF. The CDR3 DNA reads TGTGCCAGCAGTGAAAAATCTCACAGAGCCTACGAGCAGTACTTC. This rearrangement joins TRBV6-1 to TRBJ2-7; D is unclear. V was pared by 2 bases and J by 2 bases, with 13 bases between. From germline, CDR1 is MNHNS and CDR2 SASEGT. The CDR3 is 15 amino acids.

The V call is TRBV6-5, the J call TRBJ1-4; tentative D call: TRBD1 (5 bases). Germline loops: CDR1 MNHEY, CDR2 SVGAGI. V lost 5 bases and J lost 4, with 11 bases in between. The CDR3 is 14 amino acids. CDR3 amino acids: CASSKDTRNEKLFF. CDR3 DNA: TGTGCCAGCAGTAAGGACACCCGTAATGAAAAACTGTTTTTT.

V gene TRBV19 combines with J gene TRBJ2-7; TRBD2 matches at 8 bases. Trimming removed 6 bases from V and 6 bases from J; junction bases left unmatched: 7. CDR3 length equals 13 residues. Germline V gene sequence: CDR1 LNHDA, CDR2 SQIVND (reference sequence). The CDR3 reads CASSEGLGGEQYF. The CDR3 bases are TGTGCCAGTAGCGAGGGACTAGGCGGCGAGCAGTACTTC.

The rearrangement joins TRBV6-6 to TRBJ2-1, with TRBD2 matching 7 bases. Germline CDR1 is MNHNY and CDR2 is SVGAGI (reference sequence). J gave up 2 bases and V 10 bases, and 11 bases lay outside the gene matches. This CDR3 has 15 amino acids. In nucleotides, the CDR3 is TGTGCCACCAACCTGGGGGGAGGGCCCTACAATGAGCAGTTCTTC. Protein: CATNLGGGPYNEQFF.

The CDR3, as DNA: TGTGCCAGCAGCGCTCGACAGGGGATCACAGATACGCAGTATTTT. Translated: CASSARQGITDTQYF. The J gene is TRBJ2-3, the V gene TRBV9, with 8 bases matching TRBD1. After removal of 3 bases from V and 2 bases from J, the junction contained 5 bases not matched to a gene. Germline values: CDR1 SGDLS, CDR2 YYNGEE. The CDR3 is made up of 15 amino acids.

The chain uses TRBV20-1 and TRBJ2-7; 8 positions agree with TRBD1. This CDR3 is built from 11 residues. J lost 6 bases, V lost 4 bases, and 2 bases had no gene match. Germline values: CDR1 DFQATT, CDR2 SNEGSKA (reference sequence). The CDR3 loop is CSATDRGEQYF. For the CDR3, the DNA is TGCAGTGCTACCGACAGGGGCGAGCAGTACTTC.

The chain couples TRBV7-2 to TRBJ1-2, with D perhaps TRBD1 (5 bases). The V gene's germline CDR1 is SGHTA and CDR2 FQGNSA. The CDR3 sequence is 15 residues long. V was cut by 8 bases and J by 1 base, with 17 bases left in between. The chain's CDR3 is CASRGSGGDNYGYTF. The CDR3 DNA is TGTGCCAGCCGTGGGTCCGGGGGAGATAACTATGGCTACACCTTC.

This clone was detected once. The chain couples TRBV5-1 to TRBJ2-1; 13 nucleotides align to TRBD2. Germline V gives CDR1 SGHRS, CDR2 YFSETQ. Unmatched junction bases numbered 6, after V lost 4 bases and J lost 8 bases. The CDR3 extends over 15 amino acids. CDR3 region: CASSVGLAGADEQFF. CDR3 nucleotide sequence: TGCGCCAGCAGCGTCGGACTAGCGGGGGCCGATGAGCAGTTCTTC.

The rearrangement uses TRBV30 and TRBJ1-1; D is possibly TRBD1 (6 bases). Germline V gene data show CDR1 as GTSNPN and CDR2 as SVGIG (reference sequence). V shed 4 bases and J shed 6 bases, with 15 bases lying between them. The CDR3 sequence is 13 residues long. CDR3 DNA sequence: TGTGCCTGGAACTTACAGGGAGGGGCTGAAGCTTTCTTT. Encoded protein: CAWNLQGGAEAFF.